The source of this T cell receptor (beta chain) is a study of blood T cell repertoires in COVID-19. Study as a whole: Spain, Italy and the United States supplied samples that represented acute and convalescent COVID-19. PBMCs, B-cell-depleted T cells, or T cells were the source of the cDNA or gDNA that made up the material.

Assay: immunoSEQ multiplex PCR; the TCRdb copy retains only in-frame clones and omits some. The repertoire includes 150,000 to 200,000 clones, about 83% of them detected once, and approximately 1.5% sits in the top ten. Germline CDR1 MNHEY, CDR2 SVGEGT. This CDR3 comprises 13 residues. Trimming shortened V by 0 bases and J by 6 bases, and 8 bases separated the two germline ends. The sample taken for sequencing was peripheral blood. The chain recombines TRBV6-2 or TRBV6-3 with TRBJ1-1; D is undetermined. The TCR comes from a human donor in a cohort sampled during active COVID-19. The CDR3 nucleotides are TGTGCCAGCAGTTACTCGATGGCAGCTGAAGCTTTCTTT. Translating gives CASSYSMAAEAFF.